This TCR beta chain was recorded in a study of type 1 and type 2 diabetes patients. Study at large: T cells were magnetically sorted from PBMCs as CD4+ or CD8+ subsets. The whole study generated approximately 19,000,000 paired-end reads.

PCR was run on genomic DNA. Amplification of the beta chain CDR3 used 30 forward and 13 reverse multiplex primers. MiXCR, applied by TCRdb to the multiplex PCR reads, yields one record per CDR3 protein. The data contain approximately 260,000 distinct CDR3 sequences, 40% to 50% of them singletons. Germline lookup yields CDR1 LGHNT and CDR2 FRNRAP. After removal of 6 bases from V and 7 bases from J, the junction contained 12 bases not matched to a gene. The CDR3 spans 15 residues. All diabetic donors were classified as either type 1 or type 2 diabetes. The chain has TRBV12-5 and TRBJ2-1, with 7 bases matching TRBD1. The sequenced material came from peripheral blood mononuclear cells (PBMCs). The sequence was collected from a man aged 18 to 29 with type 2 diabetes. The CDR3 loop is CASGLTPSTGNEQFF. In nucleotides, the CDR3 is TGTGCTAGTGGACTCACACCCTCGACAGGGAATGAGCAGTTCTTC.